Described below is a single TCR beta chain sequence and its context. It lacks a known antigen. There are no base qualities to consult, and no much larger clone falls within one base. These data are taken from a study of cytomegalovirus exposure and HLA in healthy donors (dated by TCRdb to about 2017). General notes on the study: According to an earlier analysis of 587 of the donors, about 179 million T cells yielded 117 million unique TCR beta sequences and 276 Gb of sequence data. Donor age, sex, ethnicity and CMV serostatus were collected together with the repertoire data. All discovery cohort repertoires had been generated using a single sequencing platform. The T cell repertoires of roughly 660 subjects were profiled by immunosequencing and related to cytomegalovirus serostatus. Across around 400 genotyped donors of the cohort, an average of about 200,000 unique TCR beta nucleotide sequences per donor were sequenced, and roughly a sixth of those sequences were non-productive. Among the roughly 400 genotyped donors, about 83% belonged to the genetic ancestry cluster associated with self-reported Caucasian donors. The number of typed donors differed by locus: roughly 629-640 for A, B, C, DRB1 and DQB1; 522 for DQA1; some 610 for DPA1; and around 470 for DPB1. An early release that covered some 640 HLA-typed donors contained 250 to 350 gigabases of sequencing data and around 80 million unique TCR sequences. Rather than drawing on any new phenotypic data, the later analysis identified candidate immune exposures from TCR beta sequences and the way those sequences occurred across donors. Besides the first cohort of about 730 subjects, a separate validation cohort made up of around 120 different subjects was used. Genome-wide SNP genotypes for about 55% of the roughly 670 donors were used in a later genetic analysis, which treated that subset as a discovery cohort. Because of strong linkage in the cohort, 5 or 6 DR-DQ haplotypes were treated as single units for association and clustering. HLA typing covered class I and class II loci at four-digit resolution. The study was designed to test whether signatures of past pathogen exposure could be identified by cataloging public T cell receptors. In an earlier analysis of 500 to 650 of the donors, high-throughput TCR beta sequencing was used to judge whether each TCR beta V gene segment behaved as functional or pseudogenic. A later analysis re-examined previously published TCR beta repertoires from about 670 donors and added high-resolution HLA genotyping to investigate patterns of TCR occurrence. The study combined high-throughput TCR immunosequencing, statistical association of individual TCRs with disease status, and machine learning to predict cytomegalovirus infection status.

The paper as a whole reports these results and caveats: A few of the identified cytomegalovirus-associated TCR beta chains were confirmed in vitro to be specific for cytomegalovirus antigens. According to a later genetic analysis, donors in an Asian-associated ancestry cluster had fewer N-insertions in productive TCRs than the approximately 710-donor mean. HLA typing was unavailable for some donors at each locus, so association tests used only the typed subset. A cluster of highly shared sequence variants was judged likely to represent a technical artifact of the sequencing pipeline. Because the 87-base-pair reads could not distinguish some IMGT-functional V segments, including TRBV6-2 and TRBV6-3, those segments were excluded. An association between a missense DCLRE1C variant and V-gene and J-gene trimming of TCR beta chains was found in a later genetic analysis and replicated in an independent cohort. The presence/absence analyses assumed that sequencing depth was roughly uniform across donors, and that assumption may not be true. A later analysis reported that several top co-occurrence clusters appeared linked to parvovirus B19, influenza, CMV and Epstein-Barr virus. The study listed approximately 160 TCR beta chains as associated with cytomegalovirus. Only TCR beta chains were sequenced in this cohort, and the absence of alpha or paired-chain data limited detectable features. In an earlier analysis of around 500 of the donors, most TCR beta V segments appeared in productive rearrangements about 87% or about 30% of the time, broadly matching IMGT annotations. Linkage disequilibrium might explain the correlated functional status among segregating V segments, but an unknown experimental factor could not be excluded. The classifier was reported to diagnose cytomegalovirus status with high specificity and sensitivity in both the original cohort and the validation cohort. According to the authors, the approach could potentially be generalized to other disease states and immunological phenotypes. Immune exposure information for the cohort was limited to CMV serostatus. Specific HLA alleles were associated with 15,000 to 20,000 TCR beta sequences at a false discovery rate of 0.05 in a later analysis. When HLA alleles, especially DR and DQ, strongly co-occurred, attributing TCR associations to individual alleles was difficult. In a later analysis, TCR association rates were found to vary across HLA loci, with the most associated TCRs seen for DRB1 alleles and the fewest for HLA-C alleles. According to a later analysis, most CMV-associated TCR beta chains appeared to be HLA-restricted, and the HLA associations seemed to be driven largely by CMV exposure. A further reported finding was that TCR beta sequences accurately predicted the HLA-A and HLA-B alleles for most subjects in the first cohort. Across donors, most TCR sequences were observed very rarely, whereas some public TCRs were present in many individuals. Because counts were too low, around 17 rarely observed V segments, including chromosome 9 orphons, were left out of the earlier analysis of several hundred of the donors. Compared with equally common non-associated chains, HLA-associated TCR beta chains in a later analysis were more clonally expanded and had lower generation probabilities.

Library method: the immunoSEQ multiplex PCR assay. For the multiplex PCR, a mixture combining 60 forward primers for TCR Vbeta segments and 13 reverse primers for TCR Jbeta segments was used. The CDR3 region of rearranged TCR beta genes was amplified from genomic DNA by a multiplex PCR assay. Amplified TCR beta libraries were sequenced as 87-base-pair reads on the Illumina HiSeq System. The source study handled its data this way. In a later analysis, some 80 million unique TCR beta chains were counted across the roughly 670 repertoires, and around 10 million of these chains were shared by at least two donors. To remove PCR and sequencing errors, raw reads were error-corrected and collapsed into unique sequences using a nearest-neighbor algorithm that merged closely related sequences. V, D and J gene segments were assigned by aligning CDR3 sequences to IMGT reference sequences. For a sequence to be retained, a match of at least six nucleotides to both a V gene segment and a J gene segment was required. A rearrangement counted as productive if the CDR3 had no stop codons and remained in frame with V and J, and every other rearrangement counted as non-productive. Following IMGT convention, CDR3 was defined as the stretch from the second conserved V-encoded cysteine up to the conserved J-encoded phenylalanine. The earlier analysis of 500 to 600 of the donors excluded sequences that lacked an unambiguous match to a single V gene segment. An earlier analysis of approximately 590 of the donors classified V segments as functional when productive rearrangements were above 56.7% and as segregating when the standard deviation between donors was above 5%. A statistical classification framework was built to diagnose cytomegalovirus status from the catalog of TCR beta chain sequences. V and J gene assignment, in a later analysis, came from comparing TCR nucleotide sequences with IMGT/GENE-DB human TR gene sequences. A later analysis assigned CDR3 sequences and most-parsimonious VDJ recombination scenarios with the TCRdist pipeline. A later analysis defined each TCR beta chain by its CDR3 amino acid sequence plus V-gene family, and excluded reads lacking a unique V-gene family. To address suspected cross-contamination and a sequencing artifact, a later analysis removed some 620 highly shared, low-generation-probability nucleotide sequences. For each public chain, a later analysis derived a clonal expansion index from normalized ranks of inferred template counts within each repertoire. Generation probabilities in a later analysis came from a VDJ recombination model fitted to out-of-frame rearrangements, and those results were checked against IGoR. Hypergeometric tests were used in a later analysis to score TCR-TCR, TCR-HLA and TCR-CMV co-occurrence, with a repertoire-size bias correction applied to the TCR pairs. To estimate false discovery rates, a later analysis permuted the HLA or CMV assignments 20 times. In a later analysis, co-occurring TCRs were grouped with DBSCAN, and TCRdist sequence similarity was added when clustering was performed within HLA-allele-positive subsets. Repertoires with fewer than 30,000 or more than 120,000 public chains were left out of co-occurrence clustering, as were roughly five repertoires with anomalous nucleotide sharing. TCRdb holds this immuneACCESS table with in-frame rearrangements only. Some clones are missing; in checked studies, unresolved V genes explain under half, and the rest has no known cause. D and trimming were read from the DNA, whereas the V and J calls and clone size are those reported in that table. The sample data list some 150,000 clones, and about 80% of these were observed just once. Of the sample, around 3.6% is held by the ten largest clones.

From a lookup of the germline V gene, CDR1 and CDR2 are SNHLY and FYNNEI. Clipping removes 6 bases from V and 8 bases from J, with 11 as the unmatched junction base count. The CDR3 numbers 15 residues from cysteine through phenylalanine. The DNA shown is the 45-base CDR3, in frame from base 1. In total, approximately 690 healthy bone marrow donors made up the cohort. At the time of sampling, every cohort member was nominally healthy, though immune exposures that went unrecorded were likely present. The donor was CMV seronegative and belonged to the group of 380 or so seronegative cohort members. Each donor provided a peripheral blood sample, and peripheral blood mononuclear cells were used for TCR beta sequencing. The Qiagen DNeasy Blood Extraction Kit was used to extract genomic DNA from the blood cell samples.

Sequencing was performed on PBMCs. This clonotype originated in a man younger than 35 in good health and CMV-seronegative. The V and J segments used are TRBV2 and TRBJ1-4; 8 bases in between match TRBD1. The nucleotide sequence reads TGTGCCAGCAGCACGGAGGGGACAGGTTGGGAAAAACTGTTTTTT. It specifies CASSTEGTGWEKLFF.